The 4 T cell receptor beta chains reported below all come from one sample, sequenced in a study of tissue T cells after allogeneic stem cell transplantation (dated by TCRdb to 2021 to 2024). The protocol used for the library was the immunoSEQ multiplex PCR assay. The table was pulled from immuneACCESS by TCRdb, which kept in-frame rearrangements only. Such tables lose some clones; where checked, under half of the loss comes from unresolved V genes, and the rest has no known cause. The sample yields some 6,300 clones; roughly half were counted once. Of the sample, 7.8% is held by the ten largest clones. This specimen's time point label, interpreted: mouse harvest day 7 after allogeneic transplant. Each mouse graft, delivered by tail vein injection, combined 10^6 splenic CD5+ T cells with 10^7 T-cell-depleted bone marrow cells. Specimen: gut tissue. The receptor source for this set is a female BALB/c mouse given C57BL/6 T cells with graft-versus-host disease after an allogeneic hematopoietic cell transplant.

Turning to this clone: Any gene name here is a mouse gene name. The read ends 1 residue early relative to the CDR3; the germline J gene fills the gap. The chain employs TRBV15 and TRBJ2-2, with D unresolved. CDR1 and CDR2 from the germline V gene are SGHND and FRSKSL. V lost 0 bases, J lost 0 bases, and 5 bases lay in between. CDR3 size: 15 residues. The part of the CDR3 DNA that was read is TGTGCCAGCAGTTTAGCTGGGTCAAACACCGGGCAGCTCTAC. It specifies CASSLAGSNTGQLY. The CDR3 as a whole reads CASSLAGSNTGQLYF.

This clone has just a few counts. Mouse names are used for the genes. Read data end 1 residue before the CDR3 end; the end is taken from the germline J gene. The genes are TRBV15 and TRBJ2-4, with D possibly being TRBD1 (5 bases). In germline, CDR1 is SGHND, CDR2 FRSKSL. The CDR3 extends over 11 amino acids. Between the trimmed V and J ends, which lost 5 bases and 5 bases, there was a span of 5 bases. The DNA read from the CDR3 is TGTGCCAGCAGTCAGGGAAACACCTTGTAC. The encoded protein is CASSQGNTLY. The full-length CDR3 reads as CASSQGNTLYF.

This clone has a handful of counts. Gene names are the mouse ones. The read is 1 residue too short to cover the CDR3 end, so that end is filled in from the germline J gene. The chain employs TRBV14 and TRBJ2-1; unclear D gene. This CDR3 region has 13 residues. Looked up from germline, CDR1 is SGHDT and CDR2 is FRDEAV. V was pared by 4 bases and J by 0 bases, with 5 bases between. The CDR3 loop reads CASSPNNYAEQFF. The DNA read from the CDR3 is TGTGCCAGCAGTCCCAATAACTATGCTGAGCAGTTC.

For this clone: These gene names are mouse names. CDR3 in amino acids: CASSPGGSSPLYF. The CDR3 bases that were read are TGTGCCAGCAGTCCGGGGGGGAGTTCGCCCCTCTAC. V and J are TRBV26 and TRBJ1-6; the D gene is possibly TRBD1 (5 bases). With the read ending 1 residue before the CDR3 end, the germline J gene is used to fill in that end. TRBJ1-6 falls under the ORF class, with uncertain function. From germline, CDR1 is KGHPV and CDR2 FQNQEV (reference sequence). This CDR3 comprises 13 residues. The V gene lost 4 bases and the J gene lost 9 bases, with 10 bases spanning the gap.